This T cell receptor (beta chain) was retrieved from a study of CXCR3-negative and CXCR3-positive naive CD8 T cells. For this clonotype: Its matching antigen is unknown.

Every individual CD8+ T cell subset underwent sorting in triplicate at approximately 280,000 cells apiece. Naive CD8+ T cells had a CD45RO-CCR7+CD27+CD95- phenotype. The TRB libraries of cDNA were built by UMI-labeled 5' RACE. TCRdb reprocessed the 5' RACE reads, with one entry per CDR3 protein and no DNA. The sample data list 100,000 to 150,000 distinct CDR3 sequences. Study-level findings and limits: Cryopreserved PBMCs had partly decreased CXCR3 expression; fresh PBMCs were used in most assays. Naive subsets had comparable surface CD5, so TRB CDR3 properties gauged TCR strength.

This sequence was found in a human donor in good health. Some clones in this sample may be carry-over from other donors' samples. The sample comprised naive CXCR3- CD8+ T cells from blood. Subset noted: CD45RO-CCR7+CD27+CD95- naive CD8+ T cells lacking CXCR3 (TNR3-).

The chain's CDR3 is CASSDPEDSSYEQYF. The genes are TRBV6-6 and TRBJ2-7; TCRdb reports TRBD1, a call that lacks DNA to check it against. The length of the CDR3 is 15 residues. Germline values: CDR1 MNHNY, CDR2 SVGAGI (reference sequence).